Each of the 20 T cell receptor beta chains below was sequenced from the same sample in a study of blood T cells in healthy people across ages. For the second PCR, which ran for roughly 7 to 11 cycles, a sample-barcoded 5' primer and a J-beta primer mix were used. TCRdb used MiXCR to reprocess the 5' RACE reads, holding one entry per CDR3 protein. The table records more than 1,000,000 distinct CDR3 sequences, 20% to 25% of them present only once. These data also formed part of another study, on T cells of mothers and their children.

The sample comprised blood. The origin of the receptors is a girl aged 2-10 years in good health.

The chain employs TRBV7-9 and TRBJ2-5; D gene uncertain. The J call may be mistaken, given a closer DNA end match to TRBJ2-7. The length of the CDR3 is 14 residues. Per the germline V gene, CDR1 is SEHNR and CDR2 is FQNEAQ (reference sequence). In nucleotides, the CDR3 is TGTGCCAGCAGCCGGAGCCCGGCGTCGTACGAGCAGTACTTC. Its translation is CASSRSPASYEQYF.

This chain joins TRBV25-1 and TRBJ2-5; the match to TRBD1 covers 9 bases. Per germline, CDR1 MGHDK and CDR2 SYGVNS. V lost 2 bases to trimming and J lost 5 bases; unmatched junction nucleotides: 9. CDR3 size: 16 residues. The CDR3 sequence: CASSETGTGLVETQYF. The CDR3 DNA sequence: TGTGCCAGCAGTGAAACCGGGACAGGGCTGGTGGAGACCCAGTACTTC.

A few counts support this clonotype. V gene TRBV20-1 combines with J gene TRBJ2-7; tentatively, D is TRBD1 (6 bases). This CDR3 has 15 amino acids. CDR1 and CDR2 from the germline V gene are DFQATT and SNEGSKA (reference sequence). V lost 6 bases and J 5 bases, leaving 23 bases between the germline ends. For the CDR3, the DNA is TGCAGTGCGACTTGCAACAGGGTGTGTCGGAACGAGCAGTACTTC. Residues: CSATCNRVCRNEQYF.

The rearrangement joins TRBV20-1 to TRBJ1-1; no clear D. V lost 2 bases, J lost 1 base, and 5 bases lay in between. CDR1 DFQATT and CDR2 SNEGSKA come from the germline V gene (reference sequence). CDR3 size: 12 residues. CDR3 DNA: TGCAGTGCTAGACGGGCGAACACTGAAGCTTTCTTT. Protein: CSARRANTEAFF.

This CDR3 reads CSAHRRDNEQFF. In DNA form, the CDR3 reads TGCAGTGCTCATCGACGGGACAATGAGCAGTTCTTC. This chain links TRBV20-1 with TRBJ2-1, with D unresolved. Deletions cut 5 bases from V and 5 bases from J, with 10 bases between. There are 12 residues in the CDR3. Looked up from germline, CDR1 is DFQATT and CDR2 is SNEGSKA (reference sequence).

Regarding this clonotype: One end of the junction does not line up with germline, which may come from a read error. V and J are TRBV6-1 and TRBJ2-7; D remains ambiguous. Germline V gene data show CDR1 as MNHNS and CDR2 as SASEGT. The CDR3 is made up of 13 amino acids. CDR3 sequence reads: CASNEHNSYEQYF. DNA for the CDR3: TGTGCCAGCAATGAACACAACTCCTACGAGCAGTACTTC.

J is TRBJ2-3 and V is TRBV11-2; the D is unclear. V was trimmed by 5 bases and J by 0 bases, leaving 12 bases between them. CDR3 length: 15 amino acids. In germline, CDR1 is SGHAT, CDR2 FQNNGV. The CDR3 DNA is TGTGCCAGCAGCGGAACTGGGCGTAGCACAGATACGCAGTATTTT. Its protein product is CASSGTGRSTDTQYF.

The table lists this clonotype with a few counts. The chain combines TRBV7-9 with TRBJ1-1; D gene uncertain. Between the trimmed V and J ends, which lost 5 bases and 3 bases, there was a span of 19 bases. CDR1 and CDR2 from the germline V gene are SEHNR and FQNEAQ (reference sequence). This CDR3 region has 16 residues. The CDR3 loop is CASSPNSGLGYTEAFF. CDR3 coding DNA: TGTGCCAGCAGCCCTAACTCAGGTCTCGGGTACACTGAAGCTTTCTTT. Combining the CDR3 with reference TRBV7-9 and TRBJ1-1 gives the whole variable domain DTGVSQNPRHKITKRGQNVTFRCDPISEHNRLYWYRQTLGQGPEFLTYFQNEAQLEKSRLLSDRFSAERPKGSFSTLEIQRTEQGDSAMYLCASSPNSGLGYTEAFFGQGTRLTVV.

This clonotype was seen more than once but under ten times. The chain joins TRBV27 to TRBJ2-5, with 8 nucleotides matching TRBD2. The J call may be in error: the DNA end matches TRBJ2-1 better. CDR1 and CDR2 (germline): MNHEY, SMNVEV (reference sequence). The CDR3 is 15 residues long. As DNA, the CDR3 is TGTGCCAGCAGTTCGGCGGGACTAGGAGGGAATGAGCAGTTCTTC. It encodes CASSSAGLGGNEQFF.

This chain joins TRBV20-1 and TRBJ2-4; D tentatively reads TRBD1 or TRBD2 (5 bases each). The CDR3 sequence is 14 residues long. The germline V gene has CDR1 DFQATT and CDR2 SNEGSKA (reference sequence). The germline V and J ends were trimmed by 0 bases and 7 bases, with 13 bases remaining between them. CDR3 protein: CSARESGEGNIQYF. The CDR3, as DNA: TGCAGTGCTAGAGAAAGTGGCGAGGGGAACATTCAGTACTTC.

Notes on this clonotype: At one end, the junction sequence differs from germline, possibly due to a read error. The chain joins TRBV7-9 to TRBJ2-7, with 11 bases identical to TRBD1. The CDR3 length is 14 residues. Germline CDR1 is SEHNR and CDR2 is FQNEAQ (reference sequence). Here the CDR3 reads CSSTFPGQGDEQYF. The CDR3 DNA is TGTTCCAGCACCTTTCCGGGACAGGGGGACGAGCAGTACTTC.

This clonotype was counted between two and nine times. The chain recombines TRBV9 with TRBJ1-2, with D tentatively TRBD1 (6 bases). Germline CDR1 SGDLS, CDR2 YYNGEE. Trimming left V 3 bases short and J 4 bases short, with 7 bases between. This CDR3 has 12 amino acids. The chain's CDR3 is CASSGTAYGYTF. For the CDR3, the DNA is TGTGCCAGCAGCGGGACAGCCTATGGCTACACCTTC.

This clonotype was observed a handful of times. The junction does not match germline at one end; this may be a read error. The rearrangement links TRBV27 to TRBJ2-2, with D possibly being TRBD1 or TRBD2 (5 bases each). This CDR3 region has 14 residues. Germline V gives CDR1 MNHEY, CDR2 SMNVEV (reference sequence). CDR3: CASSPIGVPGELSF. The CDR3 DNA follows: TGTGCCAGCAGTCCCATAGGGGTGCCCGGGGAGCTGTCTTTT.

J is TRBJ2-5 and V is TRBV29-1; weak D call: TRBD2 (6 bases). The CDR3 runs 13 residues. Germline V gene data show CDR1 as SQVTM and CDR2 as ANQGSEA. V was cut by 4 bases and J by 11 bases, with 20 bases left in between. The CDR3 nucleotides read TGCAGCGTTGCGCCGGGAGCCCACAATGAGCAGTACTTC. It specifies CSVAPGAHNEQYF.

The gene calls are TRBV7-3 and TRBJ2-1; 7 bases are shared with TRBD2. Germline V gene data show CDR1 as SGHTA and CDR2 as FQGTGA. This CDR3 contains 15 residues. Trimming took 4 bases from V and 1 from J; bases not matched to a gene: 4. The CDR3 protein is CASSWTRGSYNEQFF. The CDR3 DNA follows: TGTGCCAGCAGCTGGACTAGAGGGTCCTACAATGAGCAGTTCTTC.

This clonotype was picked up a small number of times. The V and J genes are TRBV27 and TRBJ2-5, with 7 bases aligning to TRBD2. Matching the DNA end better, TRBJ2-1 makes the J call doubtful. CDR1 and CDR2 from the germline V gene are MNHEY and SMNVEV (reference sequence). The CDR3 has 14 amino acids. The CDR3 DNA reads as TGTGCCAGCAGTTTAAGTTGGGCGGGAGATGAGCAGTTCTTC. Translation gives CASSLSWAGDEQFF.

A word on this clonotype: One end of the junction varies from germline; a read error may be responsible. V usage is TRBV5-1 and J usage is TRBJ1-4; D remains unclear. This CDR3 has 14 amino acids. Germline assignment: CDR1 SGHRS and CDR2 YFSETQ. The CDR3 region has the DNA TGCGCCTGCAGCTTCCGGCAGCGGGGTGAAAAACTGTTTTTT. As protein: CACSFRQRGEKLFF.

In this sample, this clonotype turned up a few times. The J gene is TRBJ1-1, the V gene TRBV29-1; 7 bases line up with TRBD1. The V gene's germline CDR1 is SQVTM and CDR2 ANQGSEA. V shed 8 bases and J 11 bases; nucleotides not matched to a gene: 5. CDR3 length equals 9 residues. CDR3 in amino acids: CSPGGEAFF. In DNA, the CDR3 is TGCAGCCCAGGGGGGGAGGCTTTCTTT.

The chain employs TRBV19 and TRBJ1-1; 7 bases are a match to TRBD1. CDR3 length: 13 residues. V shed 10 bases and J 0 bases; nucleotides not matched to a gene: 5. Looked up from germline, CDR1 is LNHDA and CDR2 is SQIVND (reference sequence). CDR3 DNA sequence: TGTGCCACCAAGACAGGGATGAACACTGAAGCTTTCTTT. This sequence encodes CATKTGMNTEAFF.

This clonotype showed up just a few times. A junction end diverges from the germline sequence, so it may reflect a read error. The chain joins TRBV7-9 to TRBJ1-2; TRBD1 is a possible D gene (5 bases). CDR3 length: 16 amino acids. Germline CDR1 SEHNR, CDR2 FQNEAQ (reference sequence). The CDR3 sequence is CASSLWHLRGSEGCTF. The CDR3 bases are TGTGCCAGCAGCTTATGGCACCTGCGGGGGAGTGAGGGCTGCACCTTC.